This TCR beta chain appears in the sequencing data of a study of T cell responses to AZD1222 COVID-19 vaccine. Libraries were prepared by immunoSEQ multiplex PCR; TCRdb keeps only in-frame clonotypes and omits some of them. In the table there are about 96,000 clones, roughly 88% of which are singletons. As to this clone: Its antigen is as yet unknown.

Study-wide findings and caveats: Donors in the cohort were predominantly white British and more often female, and clonal diversity was possibly underestimated. The study sampled repertoires only after the peak T cell response.

The sample was peripheral blood, taken on day 0 of AZD1222 vaccination. The receptor was derived from an adult in good health.

For the CDR3, the DNA is TGTGCCAGCAGCTCGGGTGGGGGGGACACTGAAGCTTTCTTT. Amino acids: CASSSGGGDTEAFF. The chain has TRBV28 and TRBJ1-1, with a weak D call TRBD1 (5 bases). Germline values: CDR1 MDHEN, CDR2 SYDVKM. The ends were cut back, 6 bases at V and 3 bases at J, with 14 bases in the middle. The CDR3 covers 14 residues.